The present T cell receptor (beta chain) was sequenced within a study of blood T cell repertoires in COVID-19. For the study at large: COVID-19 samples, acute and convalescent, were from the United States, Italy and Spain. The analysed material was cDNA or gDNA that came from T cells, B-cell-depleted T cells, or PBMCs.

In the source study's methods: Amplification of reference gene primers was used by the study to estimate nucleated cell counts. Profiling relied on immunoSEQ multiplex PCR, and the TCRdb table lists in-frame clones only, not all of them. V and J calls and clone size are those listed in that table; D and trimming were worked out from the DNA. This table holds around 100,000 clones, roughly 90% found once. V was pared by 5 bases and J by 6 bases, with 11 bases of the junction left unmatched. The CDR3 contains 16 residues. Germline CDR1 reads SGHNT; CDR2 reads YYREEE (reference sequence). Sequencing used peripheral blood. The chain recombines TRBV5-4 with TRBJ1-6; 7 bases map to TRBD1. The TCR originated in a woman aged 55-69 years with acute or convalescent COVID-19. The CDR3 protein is CASSKTGTAFNSPLHF. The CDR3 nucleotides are TGTGCCAGCAGTAAAACCGGGACAGCGTTTAATTCACCCCTCCACTTT.